The next 27 T cell receptor beta chains were all read from a single sample in a study of T cells in Graves' hyperthyroidism and ophthalmopathy. Template material for amplifying TCR beta CDR3 regions consisted of RNA transcripts. The HTBI primer set was used in a first-round RT-PCR of the TCR CDR3. MiXCR, run by TCRdb on the multiplex PCR reads, gives a single entry per CDR3 protein. Of 610,000 or so distinct CDR3 sequences listed, roughly 50% are singletons. Sequencing was carried out using peripheral blood or thyroid tissue (not recorded which). The receptor source for this set is a young woman with Graves' hyperthyroidism.

The chain couples TRBV5-5 to TRBJ1-3, with a possible D match to TRBD1 (5 bases). Germline V lookup: CDR1 SGHKS, CDR2 YYEKEE (reference sequence). The CDR3 has 18 amino acids. Trimming removed 4 bases from V and 2 bases from J, with 22 bases in between. CDR3 coding DNA: TGTGCCAGCAGCCAAGATCAGGAGGGGTCGAACACTGGAAACACCATATATTTT. This gives the protein CASSQDQEGSNTGNTIYF. Looking up the rest from reference TRBV5-5 and TRBJ1-3 gives the full variable domain: DAGVTQSPTHLIKTRGQQVTLRCSPISGHKSVSWYQQVLGQGPQFIFQYYEKEERGRGNFPDRFSARQFPNYSSELNVNALLLGDSALYLCASSQDQEGSNTGNTIYFGEGSWLTVV.

The V gene is TRBV10-3, the J gene TRBJ1-5; 7 bases are shared with TRBD1. Germline CDR1 ENHRY, CDR2 SYGVKD. V shed 6 bases, J shed 3 bases, and the junction held 5 bases outside the gene matches. The CDR3 runs to 14 residues. Here the CDR3 reads CAISPGQYNQPQHF. In DNA form, the CDR3 reads TGTGCCATCAGCCCGGGACAGTACAATCAGCCCCAGCATTTT.

This clonotype was recorded many times. This chain links TRBV18 with TRBJ2-7, with 8 bases that match TRBD2. The CDR3 runs 15 residues. After removal of 3 bases from V and 2 bases from J, the junction contained 6 bases not matched to a gene. CDR1 and CDR2 from the germline V gene are KGHSH and LQKENI. CDR3 amino acids: CASSPGSGTTYEQYF. CDR3 DNA sequence: TGTGCCAGCTCACCGGGTAGCGGGACGACCTACGAGCAGTACTTC.

This clonotype has a count of ten or more. V usage is TRBV15 and J usage is TRBJ2-6; D is unclear. Trimming left V 0 bases short and J 2 bases short, with 8 bases between. The CDR3 loop spans 16 amino acids. CDR1 is LNHNV, CDR2 YYDKDF, per germline (reference sequence). The CDR3 DNA reads as TGTGCCACCAGCAGAGATTTAGGGACTGGGGCCAACGTCCTGACTTTC. It codes for CATSRDLGTGANVLTF.

The sample holds many counts of this clonotype. The V call is TRBV6-5, the J call TRBJ1-1, with D maybe TRBD1 (6 bases). Trimming shortened V by 2 bases and J by 3 bases, and 13 bases separated the two germline ends. The CDR3 length is 15 residues. Germline V gene data show CDR1 as MNHEY and CDR2 as SVGAGI. The CDR3 loop reads CASSYGGGPHTEAFF. CDR3 DNA sequence: TGTGCCAGCAGTTACGGGGGGGGCCCACACACTGAAGCTTTCTTT.

This clonotype was seen more than once but under ten times. This chain connects TRBV24-1 to TRBJ2-7; D is possibly TRBD1 (5 bases). This CDR3 has 14 amino acids. CDR1 is KGHDR and CDR2 is SFDVKD in the germline V gene. The germline V and J ends were trimmed by 3 bases and 5 bases, with 13 bases remaining between them. CDR3 amino acids: CATSDPAGSHEQYF. CDR3 DNA: TGTGCCACCAGTGATCCTGCAGGGTCCCACGAGCAGTACTTC.

This clonotype was picked up many times. The chain uses TRBV12-3 or TRBV12-4 and TRBJ1-3; D is possibly TRBD1 (6 bases). The CDR3 is 13 amino acids. Trimming took off 6 bases at V and 3 bases at J, with 9 bases between the two ends. CDR3 sequence: CASRQGVGNTIYF. The CDR3 DNA sequence: TGTGCCAGCAGACAGGGAGTTGGAAACACCATATATTTT.

This clonotype occurred a few times. This chain uses TRBV7-2 with TRBJ2-3; weak D call: TRBD2 (6 bases). The CDR3 is made up of 17 amino acids. The V end lost 2 bases, the J end lost 0 bases, and 15 bases lay between the germline ends. CDR1 SGHTA and CDR2 FQGNSA come from the germline V gene. The CDR3 protein is CASSLREGAGSTDTQYF. DNA of the CDR3: TGTGCCAGCAGCTTAAGGGAAGGGGCGGGAAGCACAGATACGCAGTATTTT. The whole variable domain, filled in from reference TRBV7-2 and TRBJ2-3, reads GAGVSQSPSNKVTEKGKDVELRCDPISGHTALYWYRQSLGQGLEFLIYFQGNSAPDKSGLPSDRFSAERTGGSVSTLTIQRTQQEDSAVYLCASSLREGAGSTDTQYFGPGTRLTVL.

This clonotype was recorded only once. The chain links TRBV10-3 to TRBJ2-2, with a weak D call TRBD2 (5 bases). Germline V CDR1 and CDR2: ENHRY, SYGVKD. There are 15 residues in the CDR3. V was pared by 6 bases and J by 7 bases, with 18 bases between. CDR3 DNA sequence: TGTGCCATCAGCGACTCGTCGGGAAAGATCGGGGAGCTGTTTTTT. Protein sequence: CAISDSSGKIGELFF.

The sample holds many counts of this clonotype. In DNA form, the CDR3 reads TGCAGCGTAGCGACGGACCTGAACACTGAAGCTTTCTTT. The encoded protein is CSVATDLNTEAFF. This sequence joins TRBV29-1 and TRBJ1-1; D is undetermined. V was shortened by 6 bases and J by 0 bases, with 11 bases between the two germline ends. The CDR3 is made up of 13 amino acids. From germline, CDR1 is SQVTM and CDR2 ANQGSEA.

This clonotype was observed at least ten times. This chain uses TRBV24-1 with TRBJ1-2; tentative D call: TRBD1 (6 bases). Germline loops: CDR1 KGHDR, CDR2 SFDVKD. V lost 3 bases and J lost 8, with 9 bases in between. The CDR3 runs 12 residues. The CDR3 DNA is TGTGCCACCAGTGATACAGGGATAGGCTACACCTTC. Its translation is CATSDTGIGYTF.

As concerns this clonotype: A much larger clone lies a single base off, so this may be a read error. The chain combines TRBV20-1 with TRBJ2-5, with 9 bases fitting TRBD2. CDR1 DFQATT and CDR2 SNEGSKA come from the germline V gene (reference sequence). CDR3 length: 14 amino acids. The CDR3 DNA is TGCAGTGCTCCCGTCGGCGGGAGGGAAGAGGCCCAGTACTTC. Its protein product is CSAPVGGREEAQYF.

The genes are TRBV27 and TRBJ2-7, with a tentative D call TRBD2 (5 bases). V lost 7 bases and J lost 1, with 14 bases in between. The CDR3 is 14 residues long. Germline V gives CDR1 MNHEY, CDR2 SMNVEV (reference sequence). CDR3: CASTPFGESYEQYF. CDR3 in DNA: TGTGCCAGCACCCCTTTTGGGGAGTCCTACGAGCAGTACTTC.

The genes are TRBV25-1 and TRBJ1-4; 10 bases map to TRBD1. V was clipped by 6 bases and J by 0 bases; unmatched bases: 10. This CDR3 comprises 18 residues. The germline V gene has CDR1 MGHDK and CDR2 SYGVNS. The CDR3 reads CASSWPGQGSTTNEKLFF. In DNA form, the CDR3 reads TGTGCCAGCAGCTGGCCGGGACAGGGGTCTACAACTAATGAAAAACTGTTTTTT.

This clonotype was seen many times. The V gene is TRBV20-1, the J gene TRBJ2-7; 10 bases map to TRBD2. Germline trimming cut 0 bases from V and 0 bases from J; bases unmatched to any gene: 11. This CDR3 has 18 amino acids. Germline lookup yields CDR1 DFQATT and CDR2 SNEGSKA (reference sequence). DNA of the CDR3: TGCAGTGCTAGAGATACGGTAGCGGGAGGTTCGGGCTCCTACGAGCAGTACTTC. Residues: CSARDTVAGGSGSYEQYF.

This chain joins TRBV14 and TRBJ1-2; TRBD1 is a possible D gene (6 bases). V was trimmed by 3 bases and J by 5 bases, leaving 16 bases between them. CDR1 SGHDN and CDR2 FVKESK come from the germline V gene. There are 15 residues in the CDR3. The CDR3 region has the DNA TGTGCCAGCAGCCACGACAGGTTGATGGATTATGGCTACACCTTC. This encodes CASSHDRLMDYGYTF.

This clonotype was detected only once. V and J are TRBV20-1 and TRBJ2-7, with 8 bases that match TRBD2. Unmatched junction bases numbered 3, after V lost 0 bases and J lost 2 bases. From germline, CDR1 is DFQATT and CDR2 SNEGSKA (reference sequence). The CDR3 totals 14 residues. The CDR3 DNA follows: TGCAGTGCTAGAGATGGTAGCGGGGCCTACGAGCAGTACTTC. It encodes CSARDGSGAYEQYF.

To note about this clonotype: This CDR3 fails to terminate in the conserved phenylalanine or tryptophan, so it likely reflects a read error. The DNA is omitted, as the CDR3 cannot be located on it reliably, and the CDR3 follows TCRdb's listing. The chain links TRBV29-1 to TRBJ2-7; the listed D gene, TRBD2, was not tested against the DNA. From its first to its last residue, the CDR3 has 13 amino acids. The germline V gene encodes CDR1 SQVTM and CDR2 ANQGSEA. The CDR3: CSAGRPPGDEQCL.

This chain connects TRBV25-1 to TRBJ2-5; TRBD2 is a possible D gene (5 bases). V was pared by 3 bases and J by 5 bases, with 16 bases between. Germline V gene data show CDR1 as MGHDK and CDR2 as SYGVNS. The CDR3 covers 15 residues. This CDR3 is CASSDRKGSKETQYF. The CDR3 DNA sequence: TGTGCCAGCAGTGATAGGAAAGGGAGTAAGGAGACCCAGTACTTC.

This clonotype has a count of ten or more. CDR3 nucleotide sequence: TGCGCCAGCAGTGACCGTTACGAGCAGTACTTC. Translating it yields CASSDRYEQYF. The rearrangement joins TRBV10-2 to TRBJ2-7; D gene uncertain. The V end was cut by 3 bases, the J end by 4 bases, with 4 bases between. The CDR3 covers 11 residues. Per the germline V gene, CDR1 is WSHSY and CDR2 is SAAADI.

Worth noting for this clonotype: Its ends do not fully match the called genes, so a read error is possible. The chain combines TRBV9 with TRBJ2-7; 8 nucleotides agree with TRBD2. This CDR3 comprises 13 residues. Germline values: CDR1 SGDLS, CDR2 YYNGEE. This chain's CDR3 is CASRKREIYEQNF. The CDR3 DNA reads as TGTGCCAGCAGAAAGCGGGAGATCTACGAGCAGAACTTC.

About this clonotype itself: One base away lies a much larger clone, so this may be a sequencing read error. The CDR3 does not end in the conserved phenylalanine or tryptophan, so this is likely a read error. This chain connects TRBV12-5 to TRBJ1-5; a weak D match, TRBD1 (6 bases). The germline CDR1 and CDR2 sequences are LGHNT and FRNRAP. CDR3 size: 15 residues. Deletions cut 0 bases from V and 5 bases from J, with 11 bases between. The CDR3 sequence: CASGLVTGPYQPQHL. DNA for the CDR3: TGTGCTAGTGGTTTGGTGACAGGCCCCTATCAGCCCCAGCATCTT.

The chain has TRBV5-4 and TRBJ1-3; 9 bases align to TRBD1. Trimming cost V 10 bases and J 15 bases; bases outside gene matches: 11. The CDR3 has 11 residues. The germline gives CDR1 SGHNT, CDR2 YYREEE (reference sequence). As DNA, the CDR3 is TGTGCCTGCAATCCGGGACAGGGTCAATATTTT. Residues: CACNPGQGQYF.

The sample holds many counts of this clonotype. The V gene is TRBV6-1, the J gene TRBJ1-2, with D maybe TRBD1 (6 bases). The V end lost 4 bases, the J end lost 7 bases, and 16 bases lay between the germline ends. The CDR3 runs to 14 residues. Germline-derived CDR1 and CDR2 are MNHNS and SASEGT. DNA of the CDR3: TGTGCCAGCAGTGCCACAGGGTTTGTTGGTGGCTACACCTTC. It is translated as CASSATGFVGGYTF.

This clonotype has at least ten counts. V gene TRBV19 combines with J gene TRBJ2-7; the D gene is possibly TRBD1 (5 bases). CDR3 length: 16 amino acids. Germline CDR1 LNHDA, CDR2 SQIVND (reference sequence). Trimming pared 5 bases from V and 1 base from J, leaving 18 bases between. This CDR3 is CASSPNLSGLSYEQYF. Here the CDR3 DNA reads TGTGCCAGTAGTCCCAACTTGTCAGGGCTTTCCTACGAGCAGTACTTC.

The chain employs TRBV13 and TRBJ1-1; D is possibly TRBD1 (5 bases). CDR1 is PRHDT, CDR2 FYEKMQ, per germline (reference sequence). V lost 0 bases and J lost 6, with 29 bases in between. This CDR3 comprises 20 residues. CDR3 coding DNA: TGTGCCAGCAGCTTAGGAGCGCCGCAGGGCGTTTCGGGGAAAGGAGCTGAAGCTTTCTTT. This encodes CASSLGAPQGVSGKGAEAFF.

Comments on this clonotype: At one end, the junction sequence differs from germline, possibly due to a read error. This chain joins TRBV27 and TRBJ2-7, with D hard to call. The CDR3 runs 15 residues. Germline V gene sequence: CDR1 MNHEY, CDR2 SMNVEV (reference sequence). The chain's CDR3 is CASSREPTSSCEQYF. DNA for the CDR3: TGTGCCAGCAGTCGAGAACCTACAAGTTCCTGCGAGCAGTACTTC.